The 27 T cell receptor beta chains below all came from one sample that was sequenced in a study of T-cell reconstitution after alpha-beta-depleted transplantation in children. Using unique molecular identifiers, the investigators prepared the TCRbeta library. From the PCR reads, TCRdb called clonotypes with MiXCR, one entry per CDR3 protein. Here the sample spans 400,000 to 500,000 distinct CDR3 sequences, 11% being singletons. This material consisted of PBMCs from the stem cell graft donor, taken from the stem cell graft. The origin of the receptors is a human donor who donated a stem cell graft to a child with acute myeloid leukemia.

This clonotype was seen repeatedly, ten times or more. The rearrangement joins TRBV20-1 to TRBJ2-1; TRBD2 agrees at 10 bases. J was trimmed by 10 bases and V by 1 base; bases with no gene match: 1. CDR1 DFQATT and CDR2 SNEGSKA come from the germline V gene (reference sequence). This CDR3 comprises 12 residues. CDR3 sequence (DNA): TGCAGTGCTAGAGGTAGCGGGAGGGAGCAGTTCTTC. It is translated as CSARGSGREQFF.

J is TRBJ1-2 and V is TRBV12-3 or TRBV12-4, with D unresolved. The CDR3 spans 15 residues. V lost 2 bases, J lost 5 bases, and 15 bases lay in between. CDR3 sequence (DNA): TGTGCCAGCAGTTTATTCCGAGAAAGCCCGTATGGCTACACCTTC. The encoded protein is CASSLFRESPYGYTF.

The V and J genes are TRBV5-1 and TRBJ2-2, with 9 bases lining up with TRBD1. This CDR3 region has 12 residues. V was clipped by 4 bases and J by 16 bases; unmatched bases: 8. The V gene's germline CDR1 is SGHRS and CDR2 YFSETQ. CDR3 sequence reads: CASSLRTGVEFF. CDR3 nucleotides: TGCGCCAGCAGCCTCCGGACAGGGGTGGAGTTTTTT.

The V and J genes are TRBV7-9 and TRBJ2-7; 7 bases match TRBD2. Germline assignment: CDR1 SEHNR and CDR2 FQNEAQ (reference sequence). V lost 5 bases, J lost 1 base, and 14 bases stayed unmatched. The CDR3 has 17 amino acids. The CDR3, as DNA: TGTGCCAGCAGCCCTGGGGAGGGAGAAGCAAGTTCCTACGAGCAGTACTTC. Protein: CASSPGEGEASSYEQYF.

Turning to this clonotype: A much larger clone lies a single base off, so this may be a read error. V gene TRBV7-3 combines with J gene TRBJ1-1; maybe TRBD1 (5 bases). V dropped 1 base and J dropped 5 bases, with 11 bases sitting between them. CDR3 length equals 14 residues. From germline, CDR1 is SGHTA and CDR2 FQGTGA. CDR3 DNA sequence: TGTGCCAGCAGCTTAATAGGGGCGGGAACTGAAGCTTTCTTT. Protein: CASSLIGAGTEAFF.

The sample holds a few counts of this clonotype. V usage is TRBV27 and J usage is TRBJ2-5, with no clear D. CDR1 is MNHEY, CDR2 SMNVEV, per germline (reference sequence). This CDR3 has 13 residues. Trimming cost V 5 bases and J 2 bases, with 9 bases left between them. Here the CDR3 reads CASSAHKQETQYF. CDR3 sequence (DNA): TGTGCCAGCAGTGCCCACAAACAAGAGACCCAGTACTTC.

This clonotype was detected only a few times. This sequence joins TRBV10-3 and TRBJ2-6; 9 bases are a match to TRBD1. This CDR3 region has 18 residues. V trimming: 3 bases; J trimming: 1 base; junction bases outside the gene matches: 7. CDR1 is ENHRY and CDR2 is SYGVKD in the germline V gene. As DNA, the CDR3 is TGTGCCATCAGTGACCCGACAGGGGGGAAGTCTGGGGCCAACGTCCTGACTTTC. This gives the protein CAISDPTGGKSGANVLTF.

CDR3: CASSLGVGQNNYGYTF. The CDR3 DNA reads as TGCGCCAGCAGCTTGGGAGTCGGACAGAATAACTATGGCTACACCTTC. J is TRBJ1-2 and V is TRBV5-1, with D possibly matching TRBD1 (6 bases). The CDR3 spans 16 residues. Trimming pared 0 bases from V and 1 base from J, leaving 13 bases between. Germline assignment: CDR1 SGHRS and CDR2 YFSETQ.

This clonotype has a count of ten or more. The chain has TRBV7-2 and TRBJ1-4; 10 positions agree with TRBD1. The V gene's germline CDR1 is SGHTA and CDR2 FQGNSA. After removal of 5 bases from V and 3 bases from J, the junction contained 12 bases not matched to a gene. This CDR3 region has 18 residues. The CDR3 DNA reads as TGTGCCAGCAGCCCCCCGTGGGACAGGGGTCTGGCTAATGAAAAACTGTTTTTT. As protein: CASSPPWDRGLANEKLFF.

The rearrangement links TRBV6-2 or TRBV6-3 to TRBJ2-1; 9 nucleotides line up with TRBD2. CDR1 is MNHEY, CDR2 SVGEGT, per germline. This CDR3 region has 15 residues. With 6 bases clipped from V and 10 bases from J, the junction kept 13 bases outside the gene matches. The CDR3 loop reads CASSHLGAGGREQFF. The CDR3 DNA follows: TGTGCCAGCAGCCACCTCGGAGCGGGAGGTCGCGAGCAGTTCTTC.

There are a few counts of this clonotype. This chain connects TRBV5-8 to TRBJ2-1, with 9 positions matching TRBD1. The V gene's germline CDR1 is SGHTS and CDR2 YDEGEE. Losses at the gene ends were 0 bases for V and 5 bases for J; bases not matched to a gene: 3. The CDR3 length is 15 residues. Written as DNA, the CDR3 is TGTGCCAGCAGCTTGGCAGGACAGGGGAACAATGAGCAGTTCTTC. Translated, it gives CASSLAGQGNNEQFF.

This clonotype was detected many times. The J gene is TRBJ1-2, the V gene TRBV7-2; the D gene is possibly TRBD1 (6 bases). V was trimmed by 5 bases and J by 4 bases, leaving 11 bases between them. The CDR3 spans 13 residues. The germline V gene has CDR1 SGHTA and CDR2 FQGNSA. CDR3 sequence (DNA): TGTGCCAGCAGCCTTGGACAGTTCTATGGCTACACCTTC. It is translated as CASSLGQFYGYTF.

V usage is TRBV18 and J usage is TRBJ1-1, with 8 nucleotides matching TRBD1. Unmatched junction bases numbered 7, after V lost 3 bases and J lost 1 base. This CDR3 is 16 amino acids long. Per the germline V gene, CDR1 is KGHSH and CDR2 is LQKENI. CDR3 sequence reads: CASSPSLTGANTEAFF. The CDR3 DNA follows: TGTGCCAGCTCACCTTCGCTGACAGGGGCGAACACTGAAGCTTTCTTT.

This clonotype was picked up many times. The J gene is TRBJ1-1, the V gene TRBV20-1; D not resolved. Germline V gives CDR1 DFQATT, CDR2 SNEGSKA (reference sequence). Trimming cost V 1 base and J 0 bases, with 12 bases left between them. CDR3 length: 15 amino acids. CDR3 DNA: TGCAGTGCTAGAGTTAGGCGGGGTTTGAACACTGAAGCTTTCTTT. Its protein product is CSARVRRGLNTEAFF.

This clonotype was counted ten times or more. V is TRBV20-1 and J is TRBJ1-1, with 8 bases lining up with TRBD1. The V gene's germline CDR1 is DFQATT and CDR2 SNEGSKA (reference sequence). The J segment lost 3 bases and the V segment lost 2 bases, leaving 5 bases of the junction unmatched. This CDR3 spans 14 amino acids. CDR3 in amino acids: CSARPDRAHTEAFF. The DNA for the CDR3 is TGCAGTGCTAGACCGGACAGGGCGCACACTGAAGCTTTCTTT.

This clonotype was found a few times. V gene TRBV6-5 combines with J gene TRBJ1-6; D remains unclear. Trimming cost V 5 bases and J 17 bases, with 4 bases left between them. This CDR3 comprises 8 residues. The V gene's germline CDR1 is MNHEY and CDR2 SVGAGI. CDR3 region: CASSPIHF. The CDR3 DNA is TGTGCCAGCAGTCCAATCCACTTT.

The rearrangement uses TRBV12-3 or TRBV12-4 and TRBJ1-1, with D perhaps TRBD1 (6 bases). This CDR3 has 15 residues. V was cut by 1 base and J by 6 bases, with 15 bases left in between. This chain's CDR3 is CASSLVVGQSSEAFF. CDR3 DNA: TGTGCCAGCAGTTTAGTAGTTGGACAGTCGTCTGAAGCTTTCTTT.

In this sample, this clonotype turned up a few times. The chain recombines TRBV5-1 with TRBJ2-1; 10 bases line up with TRBD1. V was pared by 4 bases and J by 8 bases, with 6 bases of the junction left unmatched. The V gene's germline CDR1 is SGHRS and CDR2 YFSETQ. The CDR3 loop spans 14 amino acids. CDR3 residues: CASSLGQGPDEQFF. The CDR3, as DNA: TGCGCCAGCAGCCTGGGACAGGGGCCGGATGAGCAGTTCTTC.

The rearrangement links TRBV6-5 to TRBJ2-5, with D perhaps TRBD2 (5 bases). Trimming removed 0 bases at V and 1 base at J, with 12 bases between. The germline V gene encodes CDR1 MNHEY and CDR2 SVGAGI. The CDR3 runs to 16 residues. CDR3 sequence (DNA): TGTGCCAGCAGTTACTCGGCAGAGGGAACCCAAGAGACCCAGTACTTC. As protein: CASSYSAEGTQETQYF.

This chain uses TRBV6-1 with TRBJ2-3; D ambiguous. From germline, CDR1 is MNHNS and CDR2 SASEGT. The CDR3 is 15 residues long. V was shortened by 1 base and J by 2 bases, with 10 bases between the two germline ends. The CDR3 loop is CASSEGDHPTDTQYF. The CDR3 DNA reads as TGTGCCAGCAGTGAAGGCGATCACCCCACAGATACGCAGTATTTT.

This clonotype turned up a few times. The V gene is TRBV20-1, the J gene TRBJ2-3; 9 bases line up with TRBD1. V lost 0 bases and J lost 3; bases outside the gene matches: 7. Germline V lookup: CDR1 DFQATT, CDR2 SNEGSKA (reference sequence). The CDR3 has 16 amino acids. The CDR3 loop is CSARDLQGAPTDTQYF. For the CDR3, the DNA is TGCAGTGCTAGAGATCTACAGGGGGCGCCGACAGATACGCAGTATTTT.

This clonotype was picked up a small number of times. V usage is TRBV5-6 and J usage is TRBJ2-1; the D gene is possibly TRBD1 (6 bases). V lost 1 base and J lost 5, with 10 bases in between. Germline-derived CDR1 and CDR2 are SGHDT and YYEEEE. This CDR3 comprises 14 residues. For the CDR3, the DNA is TGTGCCAGCAGCTTGATGGGGGCAAACAATGAGCAGTTCTTC. This sequence encodes CASSLMGANNEQFF. The variable domain in full, completed from reference TRBV5-6 and TRBJ2-1, reads DAGVTQSPTHLIKTRGQQVTLRCSPKSGHDTVSWYQQALGQGPQFIFQYYEEEERQRGNFPDRFSGHQFPNYSSELNVNALLLGDSALYLCASSLMGANNEQFFGPGTRLTVL.

This clonotype showed up many times. The chain couples TRBV10-3 to TRBJ1-2; 9 bases match TRBD1. V shed 3 bases, J shed 14 bases, and the junction held 13 bases outside the gene matches. Germline V lookup: CDR1 ENHRY, CDR2 SYGVKD. This CDR3 is 14 amino acids long. This CDR3 is CAISDGTGFGLQTF. The CDR3 coding sequence is TGTGCCATCAGTGATGGGACAGGGTTTGGCCTTCAGACCTTC.

This clonotype was observed a few times. Sequence at one end of the junction differs from germline and may be a read error. In DNA form, the CDR3 reads TGTGCTCCAAAGGAAACCAGGGTTCGATTT. It translates to CAPKETRVRF. The chain couples TRBV6-1 to TRBJ1-3, with D possibly TRBD1 on 5 matching bases. The CDR3 consists of 10 residues. Per the germline V gene, CDR1 is MNHNS and CDR2 is SASEGT.

This sequence joins TRBV6-2 or TRBV6-3 and TRBJ2-1; D may be TRBD2 (5 bases). The ends were cut back, 8 bases at V and 3 bases at J, with 20 bases in the middle. The CDR3 spans 16 residues. CDR1 MNHEY and CDR2 SVGEGT come from the germline V gene. The CDR3 DNA is TGTGCCAGCCTTGGGGTCAGAGCGGAAAACTACAATGAGCAGTTCTTC. Translating gives CASLGVRAENYNEQFF.

This clonotype was counted only a few times. The gene calls are TRBV20-1 and TRBJ1-4, with D possibly matching TRBD1 (6 bases). The V gene lost 0 bases and the J gene lost 8 bases, with 13 bases spanning the gap. Germline V gene sequence: CDR1 DFQATT, CDR2 SNEGSKA (reference sequence). This CDR3 comprises 14 residues. CDR3 amino acids: CSARDSRGGEKLFF. The CDR3 region has the DNA TGCAGTGCTAGAGATTCCAGGGGAGGGGAAAAACTGTTTTTT.

The chain recombines TRBV7-8 with TRBJ2-7; TRBD1 might be the D (5 bases). The CDR3 spans 16 residues. Germline-derived CDR1 and CDR2 are SGHVS and FQNEAQ. V lost 1 base and J lost 4, with 17 bases in between. CDR3 bases: TGTGCCAGCAGCTTAGTTCTGGGTCGCACAGGATACGAGCAGTACTTC. This gives the protein CASSLVLGRTGYEQYF.